This is a list of T cell receptor beta chains from one sample in a study of shared clonotypes between healthy human individuals. Some clones are missing from TCRdb's copy, which holds only in-frame ones; the method was immunoSEQ multiplex PCR. Here the sample spans about 2 million clones, roughly 94% being singletons. Sequenced sample: naive CD4+ T cells sorted from blood. These receptors were obtained from a man between 18 and 35 years old in good health. Both conserved end residues are part of each CDR3. The D gene is left open where the match is weak. For some rows the clone size is stated as once, few or many, or as a class when expanded; others skip it.

v_call	clone_size	j_call	d_call	cdr3_nt	cdr3_aa
TRBV7-9	.	TRBJ1-1	.	TGTGCCAGCAGCTTAGCCCCAACGGGGGCGAACACTGAAGCTTTCTTT	CASSLAPTGANTEAFF
TRBV9	.	TRBJ2-7	.	TGTGCCAGCAGCCCAGGCGGGGTAGGCTCCTACGAGCAGTACTTC	CASSPGGVGSYEQYF
TRBV6-5	.	TRBJ1-2	.	TGTGCCAGCAGTTACAGTGAGGGGTGGAACTATGGCTACACCTTC	CASSYSEGWNYGYTF
TRBV2	.	TRBJ2-4	.	TGTGCCAGCAGTGAAGGGCTCATTCAGTACTTC	CASSEGLIQYF
TRBV6-5	.	TRBJ2-3	.	TGTGCCAGCAGTTACCGGGGGGCAGGCACAGATACGCAGTATTTT	CASSYRGAGTDTQYF
TRBV5-1	.	TRBJ2-2	.	TGCGCCAGCAGCTTGCCGGAAACGGCGAACACCGGGGAGCTGTTTTTT	CASSLPETANTGELFF
TRBV10-3	.	TRBJ1-1	.	TGTGCCATCAGTGAGATCAGTTTGAACACTGAAGCTTTCTTT	CAISEISLNTEAFF
TRBV19	.	TRBJ2-7	TRBD1	TGTGCCAGTAGTATGGGACAGGGCCCCCGAGAGCAGTACTTC	CASSMGQGPREQYF
TRBV30	.	TRBJ2-3	TRBD2	TGTGCCTGGTCAGCGGGGGTCCCGGATACGCAGTATTTT	CAWSAGVPDTQYF
TRBV10-3	.	TRBJ1-2	.	TGTGCCATCAGTGAGTCGGCCGTGGCGGCCAACTATGGCTACACCTTC	CAISESAVAANYGYTF
TRBV6-1	once	TRBJ1-2	.	TGTGCCAGCAGTGAAGCGGTTCGGGTTCCCTATGGCTACACCTTC	CASSEAVRVPYGYTF
TRBV4-3	.	TRBJ1-1	.	TGCGCCAGCAGCCAAGATCAAGGTAGTAGAAACACTGAAGCTTTCTTT	CASSQDQGSRNTEAFF
TRBV28	.	TRBJ2-3	TRBD2	TGTGCCAGCAGACTTGGACTAGCGGGAACAGATACGCAGTATTTT	CASRLGLAGTDTQYF
TRBV5-1	.	TRBJ2-3	TRBD1	TGCGCCAGCAGCATAGGGACAGTACGCACAGATACGCAGTATTTT	CASSIGTVRTDTQYF
TRBV5-1	.	TRBJ2-5	TRBD1	TGCGCCAGCAGCTTTTCGGGACAGGAAGAGACCCAGTACTTC	CASSFSGQEETQYF
TRBV29-1	.	TRBJ2-5	.	TGCAGCGTTGAGGTCCGGGGAAAAGAGACCCAGTACTTC	CSVEVRGKETQYF
TRBV28	.	TRBJ1-5	.	TGTGCCAGCATCAACTACGGGACTCTCAATCAGCCCCAGCATTTT	CASINYGTLNQPQHF
TRBV18	.	TRBJ2-5	.	TGTGCCAGCTCACAAAAGGCCCAAGAGACCCAGTACTTC	CASSQKAQETQYF
TRBV10-3	.	TRBJ2-1	TRBD2	TGTGCCATCAGTGAGTTAGGACTAGCGGGGGGGAATGAGCAGTTCTTC	CAISELGLAGGNEQFF
TRBV5-1	.	TRBJ1-3	.	TGCGCCAGCAGCTTGGAGGCAGCCGGAAACACCATATATTTT	CASSLEAAGNTIYF
TRBV5-1	.	TRBJ2-5	.	TGCGCCAGCAGCTTGGGTAGGGAAGGAGAGACCCAGTACTTC	CASSLGREGETQYF
TRBV28	.	TRBJ1-2	.	TGTGCCAGCAGACCCGGAATTGGCTATGGCTACACCTTC	CASRPGIGYGYTF
TRBV25-1	.	TRBJ2-7	.	TGTGCCAGCAGTGAAAGAGTGGGAAGCTCCTACGAGCAGTACTTC	CASSERVGSSYEQYF
TRBV5-1	.	TRBJ2-1	TRBD2	TGCGCCAGCAGCATACTAGCGGGACTGACGAATGAGCAGTTCTTC	CASSILAGLTNEQFF
TRBV5-4	.	TRBJ2-5	.	TGTGCCAGCACAAAGGGGGACCAAGAGACCCAGTACTTC	CASTKGDQETQYF
TRBV6-5	.	TRBJ1-4	.	TGTGCCAGCAGCAGGGGCGTCTATGAAAAACTGTTTTTT	CASSRGVYEKLFF
TRBV5-6	.	TRBJ2-2	TRBD2	TGTGCCAGCAGCTCAGGACTAGCGGGGAACACCGGGGAGCTGTTTTTT	CASSSGLAGNTGELFF
TRBV6-5	.	TRBJ2-5	.	TGTGCCAGCAGTTACCATAGGTTTGAGGGTGAGACCCAGTACTTC	CASSYHRFEGETQYF
TRBV11-2	.	TRBJ1-2	TRBD1	TGTGCCAGCAGCCCAGGGGGTGGCTACACCTTC	CASSPGGGYTF
TRBV18	.	TRBJ2-2	TRBD1	TGTGCCAGCTCCCAGACAGGGGGCAACACCGGGGAGCTGTTTTTT	CASSQTGGNTGELFF
TRBV28	.	TRBJ1-2	.	TGTGCCAGCAGTTTCGCCTCGGAGGGCTACACCTTC	CASSFASEGYTF
TRBV6-6	once	TRBJ1-2	.	TGTGCCAGCAGTTATAATTCAGGGGACTATGGCTACACCTTC	CASSYNSGDYGYTF
TRBV28	.	TRBJ2-7	.	TGTGCCAGCACCCCCGGAGCGACGGGGGCGGTCAGATTC	CASTPGATGAVRF
TRBV30	.	TRBJ1-6	TRBD1	TGTGCCTGGAGTGATTGGGACAGGGTTCGATCACCCCTCCACTTT	CAWSDWDRVRSPLHF
TRBV28	.	TRBJ1-5	TRBD1	TGTGCCAGCAGTTCCCGACAGGGAATGGTCAATCAGCCCCAGCATTTT	CASSSRQGMVNQPQHF
TRBV10-3	.	TRBJ2-1	TRBD1	TGTGCCATCAACTCGGGACAGGACAATGAGCAGTTCTTC	CAINSGQDNEQFF